The clone carrying this T cell receptor beta chain was seen once. The antigen is not known. Using immunoSEQ multiplex PCR, the repertoire was profiled, and TCRdb retains in-frame clones only, with some absent. The table records roughly 15,000 clones, about 80% of them present only once. Trimming took off 3 bases at V and 0 bases at J, with 5 bases between the two ends. The CDR3 is made up of 13 amino acids. The data were obtained in a study of vaccination effects on CD4 cells after COVID-19. On the study more broadly: Sampling of a few convalescent patients occurred early (day +14) and late post-vaccination.

Before sequencing took place, the ViraFEST assay used viral peptide pools to expand antigen-specific CD4+ T cells. Following an approximately 11-day culture, CD4+ T cells were purified. By PCR, the person was confirmed to have had SARS-CoV-2 infection between March and December 2020. Everyone in the study got two shots of either the BNT162b2 or mRNA-1273 vaccine. Cells had half their medium changed to IL-2 medium on days 3 and 7. This receptor was obtained from a human donor who had a prior SARS-CoV-2 infection. The chain links TRBV12-3 or TRBV12-4 to TRBJ1-1; D unclear. The starting material was CD4+ T cells from PBMCs cultured with SARS-CoV-2 spike peptides, obtained after COVID-19 vaccination. The CDR3 DNA is TGTGCCAGCAGTTTGAACCTGAACACTGAAGCTTTCTTT. It yields the protein CASSLNLNTEAFF.